The source of this T cell receptor (beta chain) is a study of T-cell memory formation after mild COVID-19. General study findings and limits: Confirmation of SARS-CoV-2 specificity was lacking for second-wave clones peaking day 37.

The table lists this clonotype with many counts. Antigen unknown. TCRdb ran MiXCR on the 5' RACE reads and lists one entry per CDR3 protein. The data contain roughly 300,000 distinct CDR3 sequences, roughly 13% of them singletons. This receptor was taken from a man aged 18 to 35 who had mild COVID-19 (a few samples of this study predate the infection). Cell type and time point are not known. The sample taken for sequencing was PBMCs or a T cell subset sorted from them (not recorded which).

The DNA of the CDR3 is TGCGCCAGCAGCCCCGGACAGGGGGAATGCGAGCAGTACGTC. It yields the protein CASSPGQGECEQYV. The chain couples TRBV5-1 to TRBJ2-7; 10 bases match TRBD1. V lost 4 bases to trimming and J lost 6 bases; unmatched junction nucleotides: 7. The CDR3 consists of 14 residues. From germline, CDR1 is SGHRS and CDR2 YFSETQ.